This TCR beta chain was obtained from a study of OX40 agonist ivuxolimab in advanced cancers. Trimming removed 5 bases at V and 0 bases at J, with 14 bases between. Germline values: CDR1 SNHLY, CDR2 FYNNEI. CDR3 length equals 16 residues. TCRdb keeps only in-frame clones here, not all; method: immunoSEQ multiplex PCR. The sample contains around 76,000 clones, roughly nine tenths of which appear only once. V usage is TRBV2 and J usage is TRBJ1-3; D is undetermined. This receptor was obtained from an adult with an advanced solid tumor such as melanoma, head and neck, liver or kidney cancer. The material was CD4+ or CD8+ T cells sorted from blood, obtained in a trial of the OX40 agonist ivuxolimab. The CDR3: CASSKRFIASGNTIYF. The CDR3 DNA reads TGTGCCAGCAGTAAAAGGTTTATAGCCTCTGGAAACACCATATATTTT.